This entry lists 15 T cell receptor beta chains sequenced from one sample in a study of T-cell reconstitution after alpha-beta-depleted transplantation in children. Unique molecular identifiers were used in preparing the TCRbeta library. MiXCR, applied by TCRdb to the PCR reads, yields one record per CDR3 protein. The sample lists fewer than 550,000 distinct CDR3 sequences; about 10% were seen once. Specimen: PBMCs, collected before TCRalphabeta/CD19-depleted stem cell transplant. The receptors originated from a child aged 2-15 years with inherited bone marrow failure, due to receive a stem cell transplant.

The table lists this clonotype with many counts. J is TRBJ1-4 and V is TRBV7-2; 8 bases match TRBD1. The V segment lost 5 bases and the J segment 2 bases; nucleotides outside the gene matches: 4. The CDR3 runs 15 residues. Germline loops: CDR1 SGHTA, CDR2 FQGNSA. The CDR3 here is CASSVTGATNEKLFF. The CDR3 nucleotides read TGTGCCAGCAGCGTGACAGGGGCGACTAATGAAAAACTGTTTTTT. The full variable domain, completed using reference TRBV7-2 and TRBJ1-4, is GAGVSQSPSNKVTEKGKDVELRCDPISGHTALYWYRQSLGQGLEFLIYFQGNSAPDKSGLPSDRFSAERTGGSVSTLTIQRTQQEDSAVYLCASSVTGATNEKLFFGSGTQLSVL.

This clonotype occurred a few times. This rearrangement joins TRBV7-9 to TRBJ2-3, with D perhaps TRBD2 (5 bases). The germline V and J ends were trimmed by 3 bases and 6 bases, with 19 bases remaining between them. Germline loops: CDR1 SEHNR, CDR2 FQNEAQ (reference sequence). The CDR3 consists of 16 residues. CDR3 in amino acids: CASSFPRVLAADTQYF. CDR3 bases: TGTGCCAGCAGCTTTCCCCGGGTGCTAGCAGCGGATACGCAGTATTTT. Supplemented by reference TRBV7-9 and TRBJ2-3, the full variable domain reads DTGVSQNPRHKITKRGQNVTFRCDPISEHNRLYWYRQTLGQGPEFLTYFQNEAQLEKSRLLSDRFSAERPKGSFSTLEIQRTEQGDSAMYLCASSFPRVLAADTQYFGPGTRLTVL.

Many counts were recorded for this clonotype. V usage is TRBV14 and J usage is TRBJ1-2; D might be TRBD1 (6 bases). Trimming took off 4 bases at V and 6 bases at J, with 15 bases between the two ends. Germline V gene data show CDR1 as SGHDN and CDR2 as FVKESK. The CDR3 loop spans 14 amino acids. Here the CDR3 reads CASSRRGGWDGYTF. The DNA of the CDR3 is TGTGCCAGCAGCCGAAGAGGGGGATGGGATGGCTACACCTTC. Full variable domain (remainder filled in from reference TRBV14 and TRBJ1-2): EAGVTQFPSHSVIEKGQTVTLRCDPISGHDNLYWYRRVMGKEIKFLLHFVKESKQDESGMPNNRFLAERTGGTYSTLKVQPAELEDSGVYFCASSRRGGWDGYTFGSGTRLTVV.

This clonotype has a count of ten or more. V and J are TRBV20-1 and TRBJ2-7; 8 bases line up with TRBD1. The CDR3 has 15 residues. Germline loops: CDR1 DFQATT, CDR2 SNEGSKA (reference sequence). With V trimmed by 0 bases and J by 5 bases, 9 bases remained unmatched. The CDR3 spells CSARDPGGQGNEQYF. The CDR3 nucleotides read TGCAGTGCTAGAGATCCAGGCGGACAGGGTAACGAGCAGTACTTC.

Comments on this clonotype: This clone may be a read error of a much larger clone one base away. The chain combines TRBV4-1 with TRBJ2-1; a weak D match, TRBD2 (5 bases). Germline V CDR1 and CDR2: MGHRA, YSYEKL. The CDR3 runs to 16 residues. V lost 1 base and J lost 12, with 22 bases in between. CDR3 protein: CASSQGLLGTSWGQFF. The CDR3 bases are TGCGCCAGCAGCCAAGGTCTACTAGGAACTTCATGGGGGCAGTTCTTC.

This rearrangement joins TRBV7-2 to TRBJ2-5; 9 nucleotides line up with TRBD2. J lost 5 bases, V lost 2 bases, and 9 bases had no gene match. This CDR3 has 16 residues. CDR1 is SGHTA and CDR2 is FQGNSA in the germline V gene. The CDR3 DNA reads as TGTGCCAGCAGCTTATATCGTTCTAGCGGGACGGAGACCCAGTACTTC. This codes for CASSLYRSSGTETQYF.

This clonotype was observed many times. V is TRBV27 and J is TRBJ1-1, with TRBD1 matching 7 bases. CDR1 and CDR2 (germline): MNHEY, SMNVEV (reference sequence). The CDR3 extends over 15 amino acids. Unmatched junction bases numbered 7, after V lost 4 bases and J lost 2 bases. The CDR3 spells CASSSQTGINTEAFF. CDR3 sequence (DNA): TGTGCCAGCAGTTCCCAGACAGGGATTAACACTGAAGCTTTCTTT.

This clonotype was seen ten or more times. The chain joins TRBV29-1 to TRBJ1-1; D might be TRBD1 (6 bases). The germline gives CDR1 SQVTM, CDR2 ANQGSEA. The V end was cut by 6 bases, the J end by 1 base, with 9 bases between. The CDR3 runs 12 residues. This CDR3 reads CSVSRGNTEAFF. CDR3 coding DNA: TGCAGCGTATCCAGGGGGAACACTGAAGCTTTCTTT. Based on the CDR3 plus reference TRBV29-1 and TRBJ1-1, the full variable domain is SAVISQKPSRDICQRGTSLTIQCQVDSQVTMMFWYRQQPGQSLTLIATANQGSEATYESGFVIDKFPISRPNLTFSTLTVSNMSPEDSSIYLCSVSRGNTEAFFGQGTRLTVV.

The chain employs TRBV20-1 and TRBJ2-1; D is possibly TRBD2 (6 bases). The V gene's germline CDR1 is DFQATT and CDR2 SNEGSKA (reference sequence). With 3 bases removed from V and 3 bases from J, the gap between germline ends came to 15 bases. The CDR3 is 15 amino acids. The CDR3 nucleotides read TGCAGTGCTAGGGAAGAGACTAGGAGCTACAATGAGCAGTTCTTC. This translates into CSAREETRSYNEQFF.

CDR3 in amino acids: CASSVTGGSFYTDTQYF. For the CDR3, the DNA is TGTGCCAGCAGTGTAACAGGGGGCAGCTTTTACACAGATACGCAGTATTTT. The chain combines TRBV2 with TRBJ2-3; 9 bases map to TRBD1. Germline-derived CDR1 and CDR2 are SNHLY and FYNNEI. Trimming removed 4 bases from V and 2 bases from J; junction bases left unmatched: 10. There are 17 residues in the CDR3.

This clonotype has a count of ten or more. The rearrangement uses TRBV9 and TRBJ2-1, with D possibly TRBD2 on 6 matching bases. The CDR3 consists of 17 residues. V lost 2 bases and J 2 bases, leaving 17 bases between the germline ends. Germline assignment: CDR1 SGDLS and CDR2 YYNGEE. CDR3 residues: CASSVEGVTPPYNEQFF. DNA of the CDR3: TGTGCCAGCAGCGTGGAGGGAGTAACCCCTCCCTACAATGAGCAGTTCTTC.

In its sample, this clonotype was seen a few times. This chain uses TRBV5-5 with TRBJ2-2; D remains ambiguous. Trimming removed 2 bases at V and 5 bases at J, with 13 bases between. CDR1 is SGHKS, CDR2 YYEKEE, per germline (reference sequence). This CDR3 is 15 amino acids long. This CDR3 reads CASSFSPQGTGELFF. DNA for the CDR3: TGTGCCAGCAGCTTCAGTCCACAAGGGACCGGGGAGCTGTTTTTT.

The sample holds many counts of this clonotype. The rearrangement joins TRBV7-7 to TRBJ2-1, with 11 bases fitting TRBD2. With V trimmed by 5 bases and J by 7 bases, 7 bases remained unmatched. The CDR3 contains 15 residues. The V gene's germline CDR1 is SSHAT and CDR2 FNYEAQ (reference sequence). The CDR3 spells CASSRIAGGANEQFF. DNA of the CDR3: TGTGCCAGCAGCCGGATAGCGGGAGGGGCTAATGAGCAGTTCTTC.

This clonotype was seen at least ten times. The chain employs TRBV6-5 and TRBJ2-7, with 8 bases lining up with TRBD1. V was clipped by 6 bases and J by 3 bases; unmatched bases: 13. CDR1 is MNHEY and CDR2 is SVGAGI in the germline V gene. The CDR3 extends over 16 amino acids. CDR3 loop: CASRTKSIDRGYEQYF. CDR3 DNA sequence: TGTGCCAGCAGGACCAAATCCATAGACAGGGGCTACGAGCAGTACTTC.

This clonotype was seen a few times. V usage is TRBV19 and J usage is TRBJ1-1, with D perhaps matching TRBD1 (5 bases). V lost 8 bases, J lost 7 bases, and 14 bases lay in between. Germline loops: CDR1 LNHDA, CDR2 SQIVND (reference sequence). There are 12 residues in the CDR3. CDR3 in DNA: TGTGCCAGTTTCCCCCCTCAGGGTGAAGCTTTCTTT. This encodes CASFPPQGEAFF.